This is a list of T cell receptor beta chains from one sample in a study of CD8 T cells in ankylosing spondylitis. TCRdb reanalysed the 5' RACE reads using MiXCR and keeps one entry per CDR3 protein. The data contain about 130,000 distinct CDR3 sequences, 9.3% of them singletons. The sequencing input was blood, either unsorted or a sorted T cell fraction (not recorded which). The receptors were gathered from a male donor with ankylosing spondylitis or in good health (not recorded which). Each CDR3 is given with its conserved first and last residue. The D gene is left open where the match is weak. Some rows have no size entry. The others give once, few or many, or a class for an expanded clone.

TRBV28	14	.	TRBJ2-2	many	TGTGCCAGCACGACAGTTGGGGATTCCGGGGAGCTGTTTTTT	CASTTVGDSGELFF
TRBV12-3/TRBV12-4	15	TRBD2	TRBJ2-7	many	TGTGCCAGCAGTGCGAGACTAGCGGGAGAGCTCGAGCAGTACTTC	CASSARLAGELEQYF
TRBV11-1	20	.	TRBJ1-2	few	TGTGCCAGCAGCTTGGTTTCTTCCTCCGGGGCCACCTTGGGGTACTATGGCTACACCTTC	CASSLVSSSGATLGYYGYTF
TRBV6-1	15	TRBD1	TRBJ1-2	many	TGTGCCAGCAGTATCACCGGGACAGGGGGCTATGGCTACACCTTC	CASSITGTGGYGYTF
TRBV20-1	14	TRBD1	TRBJ1-2	many	TGCAGTGCCACCAGAGACAGGGGAAACTATGGCTACACCTTC	CSATRDRGNYGYTF
TRBV20-1	11	.	TRBJ2-1	many	TGCAGTGCCAGGGGTTACTCTGAGCAGTTCTTC	CSARGYSEQFF
TRBV12-3/TRBV12-4	16	.	TRBJ2-7	many	TGTGCCAGCAGTTTGCGCGCTGCGAAGGGCTCCTACGAGCAGTACTTC	CASSLRAAKGSYEQYF
TRBV2	13	.	TRBJ2-2	many	TGTGCCAGCAGTGAACAGAACACCGGGGAGCTGTTTTTT	CASSEQNTGELFF
TRBV28	14	.	TRBJ2-7	many	TGTGCCAGCAGTACTTCCGGGCCAACCTACGAGCAGTACTTC	CASSTSGPTYEQYF
TRBV5-1	14	.	TRBJ2-2	many	TGCGCCAGCAGCTTGGCCAGGGTTAACGGGGAGCTGTTTTTT	CASSLARVNGELFF
TRBV5-1	14	.	TRBJ2-1	many	TGCGCCAGCAGCTTGGTAGACCGCTGGGATGAGCAGTTCTTC	CASSLVDRWDEQFF
TRBV4-2	14	TRBD2	TRBJ2-1	many	TGTGCCACCTCAAAAGAGCGGGATTACAATGAGCAGTTCTTC	CATSKERDYNEQFF
TRBV7-3	15	.	TRBJ2-1	many	TGTGCCAGCAGCCAAAAGACAAGCTCCTACAATGAGCAGTTCTTC	CASSQKTSSYNEQFF
TRBV12-3/TRBV12-4	14	.	TRBJ2-7	few	TGTGCCAGCAGTTCCCAACAGGGTCCCTACGAGCAGTACTTC	CASSSQQGPYEQYF
TRBV12-5	13	TRBD1	TRBJ2-3	many	TGTGCTAGTGGTCTTCAGGGGGCAGATACGCAGTATTTT	CASGLQGADTQYF
TRBV5-1	14	.	TRBJ2-5	many	TGCGCCAGCAGCTTGGAATGGCATCAAGAGACCCAGTACTTC	CASSLEWHQETQYF
TRBV12-3/TRBV12-4	14	TRBD1	TRBJ2-3	.	TGTGCCAGCAGTCAGGGGGCGCGAGCAGATACGCAGTATTTT	CASSQGARADTQYF
TRBV7-8	15	TRBD2	TRBJ2-7	many	TGTGCCAGCAGCACCCGACTAGCGGGAGCCTACGAGCAGTACTTC	CASSTRLAGAYEQYF
TRBV12-3/TRBV12-4	15	.	TRBJ2-1	many	TGTGCCAGCAGCTTCCGGGACATATCCTACAATGAGCAGTTCTTC	CASSFRDISYNEQFF
TRBV21-1	16	.	TRBJ2-1	.	TGTGCCAGCAGCAAAGTCCATCGACGAACCTACAATGAGCAGTTCTTC	CASSKVHRRTYNEQFF
TRBV18	16	TRBD1	TRBJ1-1	.	TGTGCCAGCTCACGTAGACAGGGGGCACGGGACACTGAAGCTTTCTTT	CASSRRQGARDTEAFF
TRBV6-1	13	TRBD1	TRBJ1-5	many	TGTGCCAGCAGTCGAACAGGGGTGCGGCCCCAGCATTTT	CASSRTGVRPQHF
TRBV5-1	13	.	TRBJ2-5	many	TGCGCCAGCAGCTTGGACAGTCAAGAGACCCAGTACTTC	CASSLDSQETQYF
TRBV6-1	15	TRBD2	TRBJ2-1	many	TGTGCCAGCAACCTGAGAACTAGCGGAGGAAATGAGCAGTTCTTC	CASNLRTSGGNEQFF